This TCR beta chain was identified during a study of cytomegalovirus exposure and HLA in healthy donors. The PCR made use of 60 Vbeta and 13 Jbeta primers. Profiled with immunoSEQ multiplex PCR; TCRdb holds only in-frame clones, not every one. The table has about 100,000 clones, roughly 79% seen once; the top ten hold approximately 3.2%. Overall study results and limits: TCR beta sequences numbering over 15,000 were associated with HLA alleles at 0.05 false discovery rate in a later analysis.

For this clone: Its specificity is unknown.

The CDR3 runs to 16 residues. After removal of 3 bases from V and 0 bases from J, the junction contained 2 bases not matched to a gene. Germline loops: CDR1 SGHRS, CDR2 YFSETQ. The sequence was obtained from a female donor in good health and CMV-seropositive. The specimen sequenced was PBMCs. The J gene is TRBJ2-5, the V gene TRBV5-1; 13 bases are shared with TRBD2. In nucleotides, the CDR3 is TGCGCCAGCAGCTCCGGGACTAGCGGGAACCAAGAGACCCAGTACTTC. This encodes CASSSGTSGNQETQYF.